Listed here are 25 T cell receptor beta chains from one sample, sequenced in a study of blood T cell repertoires in COVID-19. Assay used: immunoSEQ multiplex PCR; TCRdb lists only in-frame clones, some missing. The sample carries over 100,000 clones, more than 75% recorded once. Specimen: peripheral blood. These receptors all stem from a man in his 60s with acute or convalescent COVID-19.

The chain links TRBV24-1 to TRBJ1-5; maybe TRBD1 (6 bases). The CDR3 covers 16 residues. The V end lost 6 bases, the J end lost 9 bases, and 23 bases lay between the germline ends. Germline V gene lookup returns CDR1 KGHDR and CDR2 SFDVKD. CDR3 bases: TGTGCCACCAGTAACTCGGGCCAGGGGCTCGCCGGGCCCCAGCATTTT. Its protein is CATSNSGQGLAGPQHF.

The chain has TRBV7-2 and TRBJ2-5; D not resolved. The ends were cut back, 6 bases at V and 5 bases at J, with 16 bases in the middle. Germline assignment: CDR1 SGHTA and CDR2 FQGNSA. This CDR3 spans 14 amino acids. CDR3 region: CASRPSGFGETQYF. The CDR3, as DNA: TGTGCCAGCAGGCCCTCAGGCTTTGGGGAGACCCAGTACTTC.

This clone appeared a few times. The gene calls are TRBV5-1 and TRBJ2-1; tentatively, D is TRBD1 (6 bases). This CDR3 region has 15 residues. Trimming took 5 bases from V and 6 from J, leaving 18 bases between them. CDR1 is SGHRS and CDR2 is YFSETQ in the germline V gene. For the CDR3, the DNA is TGCGCCAGCAGAAAGGCAGGGAACAGGGCCAATGAGCAGTTCTTC. This encodes CASRKAGNRANEQFF.

V gene TRBV6-5 combines with J gene TRBJ2-1; 11 bases match TRBD2. CDR3 length: 14 amino acids. Germline V lookup: CDR1 MNHEY, CDR2 SVGAGI. V shed 8 bases, J shed 6 bases, and the junction held 6 bases outside the gene matches. CDR3: CASVLAGVLNEQFF. The DNA for the CDR3 is TGTGCCAGCGTACTAGCGGGAGTTCTCAATGAGCAGTTCTTC.

With respect to this clone: The same CDR3 can be traced to other DNA sequences in this sample. The rearrangement joins TRBV12-3 or TRBV12-4 to TRBJ2-1; D gene unclear. The germline V and J ends were trimmed by 0 bases and 4 bases, with 4 bases remaining between them. This CDR3 region has 13 residues. In DNA form, the CDR3 reads TGTGCCAGCAGTTTAGCGCGGTACAATGAGCAGTTCTTC. This sequence encodes CASSLARYNEQFF.

This chain connects TRBV27 to TRBJ2-1; 10 bases align to TRBD1. Germline-derived CDR1 and CDR2 are MNHEY and SMNVEV (reference sequence). Losses at the gene ends were 7 bases for V and 6 bases for J; bases not matched to a gene: 12. CDR3 length: 16 residues. Here the CDR3 reads CASKNAGTGASNEQFF. Written as DNA, the CDR3 is TGTGCCAGCAAAAACGCGGGGACAGGGGCAAGCAATGAGCAGTTCTTC.

CDR3 coding DNA: TGTGCCAGCACCTTATCCCCCGTCCCGGCGGACGAGCAGTACGTC. This sequence encodes CASTLSPVPADEQYV. V gene TRBV2 combines with J gene TRBJ2-7; D not resolved. Germline V lookup: CDR1 SNHLY, CDR2 FYNNEI. The CDR3 totals 15 residues. Trimming took 7 bases from V and 5 from J, leaving 21 bases between them.

The rearrangement joins TRBV5-4 to TRBJ1-1, with TRBD1 identical over 7 bases. This CDR3 is 13 amino acids long. Germline-derived CDR1 and CDR2 are SGHNT and YYREEE (reference sequence). V trimming: 4 bases; J trimming: 8 bases; junction bases outside the gene matches: 8. The CDR3 region has the DNA TGTGCCAGCAGCCTAATTGAGGGACAGGAAGCTTTCTTT. Translation: CASSLIEGQEAFF.

V usage is TRBV18 and J usage is TRBJ2-3; 8 bases fit TRBD2. Germline lookup yields CDR1 KGHSH and CDR2 LQKENI. This CDR3 comprises 15 residues. V lost 3 bases to trimming and J lost 5 bases; unmatched junction nucleotides: 7. The CDR3 here is CASSPARAGGDTQYF. CDR3 sequence (DNA): TGTGCCAGCTCACCGGCCAGGGCGGGAGGAGATACGCAGTATTTT.

This chain joins TRBV5-1 and TRBJ1-1, with D unclear. The V and J ends lost 0 bases and 2 bases respectively, with 8 bases between them. The CDR3 length is 14 residues. Germline values: CDR1 SGHRS, CDR2 YFSETQ. The CDR3 protein is CASSLGLANTEAFF. CDR3 DNA sequence: TGCGCCAGCAGCTTGGGGTTAGCTAACACTGAAGCTTTCTTT.

The chain uses TRBV2 and TRBJ1-4; TRBD1 aligns across 11 bases. Per the germline V gene, CDR1 is SNHLY and CDR2 is FYNNEI. After removal of 6 bases from V and 2 bases from J, the junction contained 5 bases not matched to a gene. This CDR3 comprises 16 residues. The CDR3 protein is CASREDRGPTNEKLFF. CDR3 in DNA: TGTGCCAGCAGGGAGGACAGGGGGCCTACTAATGAAAAACTGTTTTTT.

Only a few counts were recorded for this clone. CDR3 loop: CASSDQGAQAFF. The CDR3 coding sequence is TGTGCCAGCAGCGATCAGGGGGCTCAAGCTTTCTTT. V is TRBV7-6 and J is TRBJ1-1; 8 bases are a match to TRBD1. CDR1 and CDR2 from the germline V gene are SGHVS and FNYEAQ. The CDR3 is made up of 12 amino acids. V lost 5 bases to trimming and J lost 9 bases; unmatched junction nucleotides: 5.

The chain combines TRBV18 with TRBJ2-2, with 8 bases fitting TRBD2. Trimming took 1 base from V and 2 from J; bases not matched to a gene: 6. Germline-derived CDR1 and CDR2 are KGHSH and LQKENI. This CDR3 is built from 17 residues. CDR3 DNA: TGTGCCAGCTCACCACAGTTAGCGGGGCCAAACACCGGGGAGCTGTTTTTT. It yields the protein CASSPQLAGPNTGELFF. Using reference TRBV18 and TRBJ2-2 for the parts outside the CDR3, the full variable domain is NAGVMQNPRHLVRRRGQEARLRCSPMKGHSHVYWYRQLPEEGLKFMVYLQKENIIDESGMPKERFSAEFPKEGPSILRIQQVVRGDSAAYFCASSPQLAGPNTGELFFGEGSRLTVL.

This rearrangement joins TRBV18 to TRBJ1-2; D not certain. V was pared by 4 bases and J by 8 bases, with 11 bases between. This CDR3 region has 12 residues. Germline lookup yields CDR1 KGHSH and CDR2 LQKENI. The CDR3 is CASSQGVRGYTF. CDR3 sequence (DNA): TGTGCCAGCTCACAGGGAGTAAGAGGCTACACCTTC.

The chain has TRBV6-5 and TRBJ2-4; 9 bases match TRBD2. The germline V gene encodes CDR1 MNHEY and CDR2 SVGAGI. The CDR3 loop spans 14 amino acids. Trimming took 10 bases from V and 11 from J; bases not matched to a gene: 15. CDR3 amino acids: CATTATSGQPVQYF. DNA of the CDR3: TGTGCCACCACAGCGACTAGCGGACAGCCGGTTCAGTACTTC.

The V and J genes are TRBV12-3 or TRBV12-4 and TRBJ1-1; tentatively, D is TRBD1 (6 bases). Trimming left V 2 bases short and J 5 bases short, with 9 bases between. This CDR3 has 13 residues. The CDR3 here is CASSLKGGTEAFF. The CDR3 bases are TGTGCCAGCAGTTTAAAAGGGGGAACTGAAGCTTTCTTT.

The CDR3 DNA is TGTGCCAGCAGCCCTCTCCCCCCGGGACTAGCGGAAAGCACAGATACGCAGTATTTT. Encoded protein: CASSPLPPGLAESTDTQYF. The rearrangement uses TRBV11-2 and TRBJ2-3, with 11 bases lining up with TRBD2. V was clipped by 5 bases and J by 0 bases; unmatched bases: 13. CDR3 length equals 19 residues. Germline CDR1 and CDR2: SGHAT and FQNNGV.

V usage is TRBV5-1 and J usage is TRBJ2-2, with a weak D call TRBD2 (5 bases). The V gene's germline CDR1 is SGHRS and CDR2 YFSETQ. The V gene lost 7 bases and the J gene lost 5 bases, with 15 bases spanning the gap. The CDR3 has 14 amino acids. CDR3 sequence (DNA): TGCGCCAGCCCCCAGGACTTACCTACCGGGGAGCTGTTTTTT. This sequence encodes CASPQDLPTGELFF.

The chain employs TRBV5-1 and TRBJ1-3; D not resolved. The CDR3 has 16 amino acids. Germline V CDR1 and CDR2: SGHRS, YFSETQ. With 4 bases removed from V and 0 bases from J, the gap between germline ends came to 14 bases. Here the CDR3 DNA reads TGCGCCAGCAGCGGACTACACGGCGACTCTGGAAACACCATATATTTT. Protein product: CASSGLHGDSGNTIYF.

The chain employs TRBV9 and TRBJ2-3, with D uncertain. Trimming removed 1 base from V and 3 bases from J, with 12 bases in between. Germline V CDR1 and CDR2: SGDLS, YYNGEE. The CDR3 loop spans 15 amino acids. CDR3 in DNA: TGTGCCAGCAGCGTATCTGGCTTACCGACAGATACGCAGTATTTT. This gives the protein CASSVSGLPTDTQYF.

The chain has TRBV5-1 and TRBJ2-1, with 8 nucleotides matching TRBD1. This CDR3 has 14 amino acids. The V and J ends lost 1 base and 15 bases, in that order; junction bases with no gene match: 12. Germline loops: CDR1 SGHRS, CDR2 YFSETQ. CDR3 DNA: TGCGCCAGCAGCTTGAGTCAGGGAGGAGGGACAGGGTTCTTC. It translates to CASSLSQGGGTGFF.

This sequence joins TRBV28 and TRBJ1-5, with 10 bases that match TRBD1. The CDR3 length is 14 residues. The J segment lost 5 bases and the V segment lost 6 bases, leaving 4 bases of the junction unmatched. CDR1 MDHEN and CDR2 SYDVKM come from the germline V gene. CDR3 amino acids: CASRPGTGDQPQHF. CDR3 nucleotide sequence: TGTGCCAGCAGGCCAGGGACAGGGGATCAGCCCCAGCATTTT.

The chain combines TRBV5-1 with TRBJ1-6; no clear D gene. Per germline, CDR1 SGHRS and CDR2 YFSETQ. The CDR3 has 12 residues. V shed 4 bases and J shed 5 bases, with 4 bases lying between them. The CDR3 reads CASSTNNSPLHF. The DNA of the CDR3 is TGCGCCAGCAGCACAAATAATTCACCCCTCCACTTT.

The chain carries TRBV16 and TRBJ1-2; 10 nucleotides line up with TRBD1. This CDR3 spans 13 amino acids. Germline V lookup: CDR1 KGHSY, CDR2 FQNENV. The ends lost 5 bases at V and 8 bases at J; junction bases unmatched: 5. This CDR3 is CASSAGTGAGYTF. The CDR3 DNA is TGTGCCAGCAGCGCCGGGACAGGGGCCGGCTACACCTTC.

The V gene is TRBV5-1, the J gene TRBJ1-1; a weak D match, TRBD1 (6 bases). The V and J ends lost 2 bases and 4 bases respectively, with 18 bases between them. In germline, CDR1 is SGHRS, CDR2 YFSETQ. The CDR3 is made up of 16 amino acids. DNA for the CDR3: TGCGCCAGCAGCTTAAAAACGGGGGGCCTGGGCACTGAAGCTTTCTTT. It is translated as CASSLKTGGLGTEAFF.